The following is a TCR beta chain sequence with its context. How the authors handled the data: Junction-only immunoSEQ data arrived without quality scores, meaning filtering differed. Generated by immunoSEQ multiplex PCR, the TCRdb table keeps only in-frame clones and is missing some. D and trimming were read from the DNA, whereas the V and J calls and clone size are those reported in that table. The sample lists approximately 1.9 million clones; about 93% were seen once. The entry originates in a study of shared clonotypes between healthy human individuals. Naivety among CD8 cells was defined by CD45RO negativity and positive CCR7 selection, thereby excluding terminally differentiated effector memory CD45RA+ cells. Healthy HIV-negative adults with no recent acute infections or vaccinations were recruited as donors. The origin of this receptor is a man aged 18 to 35 in good health. Some clones in this sample may be carry-over from other donors' samples. The specimen sequenced was naive CD8+ T cells from PBMCs.

CDR3 residues: CASIRTLGDIETQYF. The CDR3 nucleotides read TGTGCCAGCATTAGGACGCTGGGAGACATCGAGACCCAGTACTTC. The chain employs TRBV28 and TRBJ2-5; perhaps TRBD2 as D (5 bases). In germline, CDR1 is MDHEN, CDR2 SYDVKM. V was shortened by 7 bases and J by 5 bases, with 20 bases between the two germline ends. The CDR3 has 15 residues. The full variable domain, in which reference TRBV28 and TRBJ2-5 provide the parts outside the CDR3, is DVKVTQSSRYLVKRTGEKVFLECVQDMDHENMFWYRQDPGLGLRLIYFSYDVKMKEKGDIPEGYSVSREKKERFSLILESASTNQTSMYLCASIRTLGDIETQYFGPGTRLLVL.